This TCR beta chain appears in the sequencing data of a study of control samples from healthy donors and cancer patients. V lost 4 bases to trimming and J lost 6 bases, with 6 bases between them. The CDR3 length is 11 residues. This clone was seen a single time. Sequenced by immunoSEQ multiplex PCR; TCRdb stores in-frame clones only, minus some. The sample includes 65,000 to 95,000 clones, approximately 89% seen only once; the top ten take around 18%. Sequenced input: blood. This chain uses TRBV12-3 or TRBV12-4 with TRBJ1-1, with D possibly matching TRBD1 (5 bases). The origin of this receptor is a man over 45 in good health. Here the CDR3 reads CASSWGAEAFF. CDR3 in DNA: TGTGCCAGCAGTTGGGGGGCTGAAGCTTTCTTT.